These T cell receptor beta chains were read from a single sample in a study of CD8 T cells in ankylosing spondylitis. MiXCR was run by TCRdb on the 5' RACE reads, yielding one entry per CDR3 protein. Found here are a few hundred thousand distinct CDR3 sequences, roughly a sixth of them singletons; the top ten hold approximately 0.93%. The sequencing input was blood, either unsorted or a sorted T cell fraction (not recorded which). Every receptor here comes from a male donor with ankylosing spondylitis. The CDR3 runs from the conserved cysteine through the conserved F or W. D genes are given only for firm matches. For some rows the clone size is stated as once, few or many, or as a class when expanded; others skip it.

TRBJ2-3 | - | - | TRBV2 | TGTGCCAGCACCGCCATGGGGTCAGATACGCAGTATTTT | CASTAMGSDTQYF
TRBJ1-4 | - | - | TRBV4-2 | TGTGCCAGCAGCCAAGCAGGGGCAACTAATGAAAAACTGTTTTTT | CASSQAGATNEKLFF
TRBJ2-7 | few | TRBD1 | TRBV20-1 | TGCAGTGCTAGTTGGTTAACAGGGGACGAGCAGTACTTC | CSASWLTGDEQYF
TRBJ2-7 | - | TRBD2 | TRBV12-3/TRBV12-4 | TGTGCCAGCCGGGGGGGAGGCGGCTACGAGCAGTACTTC | CASRGGGGYEQYF
TRBJ1-3 | - | - | TRBV5-8 | TGTGCCAGCAGCTCCGGTCCCGACCCTGGAAACACCATATATTTT | CASSSGPDPGNTIYF
TRBJ2-7 | few | - | TRBV7-2 | TGTGCCAGCAGCTTTCATTCCTACGAGCAGTACTTC | CASSFHSYEQYF
TRBJ2-7 | many | - | TRBV29-1 | TGCAGCGTAAAGACCACCTACGAGCAGTACTTC | CSVKTTYEQYF
TRBJ1-5 | few | - | TRBV20-1 | TGCAGTGCTAGAGTCCGGGGTAATAGCAATCAGCCCCAGCATTTT | CSARVRGNSNQPQHF
TRBJ1-2 | - | - | TRBV11-2 | TGTGCCAGCAGCTTAGGATCCGTTACGTATGGCTACACCTTC | CASSLGSVTYGYTF
TRBJ2-7 | few | - | TRBV27 | TGTGCCAGCAGAAGGCAGAGAGAATTCTACGAGCAGTACTTC | CASRRQREFYEQYF
TRBJ2-7 | - | - | TRBV20-1 | TGCAGTGCTACCCCGGGCGGGGCCGAGCAGTACTTC | CSATPGGAEQYF
TRBJ2-2 | - | - | TRBV19 | TGTGCCAGTAAGCCGTTGGGGGGCGAGCTCACCGGGGAGCTGTTTTTT | CASKPLGGELTGELFF
TRBJ2-5 | - | TRBD2 | TRBV6-5 | TGTGCCAGCAGTTTCGGACTAGCGGGAAAAGAGACCCAGTACTTC | CASSFGLAGKETQYF
TRBJ1-5 | many | - | TRBV12-3/TRBV12-4 | TGTGCCAGCAGCCCGGGGAAGGTCGGCAATCAGCCCCAGCATTTT | CASSPGKVGNQPQHF
TRBJ1-3 | few | TRBD1 | TRBV20-1 | TGCAGTGCTCGCACCGGGACAGGGCAGGGAAACACCATATATTTT | CSARTGTGQGNTIYF
TRBJ1-4 | - | - | TRBV7-8 | TGTGCCAGCAAAGGGAACAGTGAAAAACTGTTTTTT | CASKGNSEKLFF
TRBJ1-1 | - | - | TRBV12-3/TRBV12-4 | TGTGCCAGCAGCGCCGATAACTTGAACACTGAAGCTTTCTTT | CASSADNLNTEAFF
TRBJ1-1 | - | - | TRBV12-3/TRBV12-4 | TGTGCCAGCAGAGTGTCAGGGGCGGGCACTGAAGCTTTCTTT | CASRVSGAGTEAFF
TRBJ1-2 | few | - | TRBV3-1 | TGTGCCAGCAGCCAAGATACGGCTCCCTATGGCTACACCTTC | CASSQDTAPYGYTF
TRBJ2-2 | many | - | TRBV20-1 | TGCAGTGCTCGACGTATCAGGGGCGACACCGGGGAGCTGTTTTTT | CSARRIRGDTGELFF
TRBJ2-3 | few | TRBD1 | TRBV18 | TGTGCCAGCTCACCGGTGGAACAGGGGGCCTTCACTAGCACAGATACGCAGTATTTT | CASSPVEQGAFTSTDTQYF
TRBJ1-1 | - | TRBD1 | TRBV6-5 | TGTGCCAGCAGTTTAAAAGGACAGGGAGCCACTGAAGCTTTCTTT | CASSLKGQGATEAFF
TRBJ1-5 | - | - | TRBV6-1 | TGTGCCAGCAGGGAGGGGGAAACTAGCAATCAGCCCCAGCATTTT | CASREGETSNQPQHF
TRBJ2-2 | - | TRBD1 | TRBV6-2/TRBV6-3 | TGTGCCAGCAGTTCCCTCCCCAAGACAGGGCCGAACACCGGGGAGCTGTTTTTT | CASSSLPKTGPNTGELFF
TRBJ2-3 | - | - | TRBV7-2 | TGTGCCAGCAGCCCCCGTGTCAGGGCAGATACGCAGTATTTT | CASSPRVRADTQYF
TRBJ1-1 | - | - | TRBV5-1 | TGCGCCAGCAGCCTCCCGGGAGGGTCTGAAGCTTTCTTT | CASSLPGGSEAFF
TRBJ1-1 | - | TRBD1 | TRBV5-5 | TGTGCCAGCAGCGACCCACAGGGGGCACGGGACACTGAAGCTTTCTTT | CASSDPQGARDTEAFF
TRBJ2-6 | - | - | TRBV3-1 | TGTGCCAGCAGCCAAGATATGGAGTATGGGGGAGGCCTGGGCTGGGCCAACGTCCTGACTTTC | CASSQDMEYGGGLGWANVLTF
TRBJ2-3 | - | - | TRBV12-3/TRBV12-4 | TGTGCCAGCAGGAGACACGCTAGCACAGATACGCAGTATTTT | CASRRHASTDTQYF
TRBJ2-3 | - | TRBD2 | TRBV28 | TGTGCCAGCAATCGCCGGACTAGCGGAATGAGCACAGATACGCAGTATTTT | CASNRRTSGMSTDTQYF
TRBJ1-4 | - | - | TRBV20-1 | TGCAGTGCTAGAGATCCGGGCTGGGGTGAAAAACTGTTTTTT | CSARDPGWGEKLFF
TRBJ2-4 | many | - | TRBV5-6 | TGTGCCAGCAGCCCTGACCCGTGGGATGACACGAAAAACATTCAGTACTTC | CASSPDPWDDTKNIQYF
TRBJ2-1 | many | - | TRBV24-1 | TGTGCCACCGGTTCTGGGGCAGACCCAAGGGATGAGCAGTTCTTC | CATGSGADPRDEQFF
TRBJ1-2 | - | - | TRBV5-1 | TGCGCCAGCAGCTTGGAACCAGAATATAACTATGGCTACACCTTC | CASSLEPEYNYGYTF
TRBJ1-4 | few | - | TRBV5-1 | TGCGCCAGCAGCTTTGGTGGGCAGCTATTAAAAGAGGAAAAACTGTTTTTT | CASSFGGQLLKEEKLFF
TRBJ2-3 | few | TRBD2 | TRBV5-1 | TGCGCCAGCAGCTTGGTCCAGGGAGGGGTCGAGTATTTT | CASSLVQGGVEYF
TRBJ1-1 | many | - | TRBV12-3/TRBV12-4 | TGTGCCAGCAGTCCACCTAACACACAGGGTGGCACTGAAGCTTTCTTT | CASSPPNTQGGTEAFF
TRBJ2-1 | once | TRBD1 | TRBV14 | TGTGCCAGCAGCCAGCAAACTGGGACAGCCTCTCGCATGAATGAGCAGTTCTTC | CASSQQTGTASRMNEQFF
TRBJ1-1 | - | - | TRBV7-4 | TGTGCCAGCAGCTTAGAGGGCCTGGCTGAAGCTTTCTTT | CASSLEGLAEAFF
TRBJ2-3 | many | - | TRBV15 | TGTGCCACCAGCAGAGGGTTCGCAGATACGCAGTATTTT | CATSRGFADTQYF
TRBJ2-2 | few | TRBD1 | TRBV18 | TGTGCCAGCTCACCCTACCGGCAGGGGGACACCGGGGAGCTGTTTTTT | CASSPYRQGDTGELFF
TRBJ2-2 | - | TRBD1 | TRBV29-1 | TGCAGCGTGCGCCCCCGGGACAGGGGCACCGGGGAGCTGTTTTTT | CSVRPRDRGTGELFF
TRBJ2-1 | - | - | TRBV20-1 | TGCAGTGCTAGAGATGATTTGGGTCTAGCCCCCAGGGATGAGCAGTTCTTC | CSARDDLGLAPRDEQFF
TRBJ1-5 | - | TRBD1 | TRBV27 | TGTGCCAGCAGGCCACAGGGGGCTATCAGCAATCAGCCCCAGCATTTT | CASRPQGAISNQPQHF
TRBJ1-5 | - | - | TRBV4-1 | TGCGCCAGCAGCCAAGTTGTAGGGCAGCCCCAGCATTTT | CASSQVVGQPQHF
TRBJ1-5 | - | TRBD1 | TRBV7-2 | TGTGCCAGCAGCTTAGTTCAGGGACAGGGGAATCAGCCCCAGCATTTT | CASSLVQGQGNQPQHF
TRBJ2-3 | - | TRBD2 | TRBV5-4 | TGTGCCAGCAGCTTGGAGCTGACTAGCGGGATTCATACGCAGTATTTT | CASSLELTSGIHTQYF
TRBJ2-1 | many | - | TRBV4-3 | TGCGCCAGCAGCCAAGCAATGAGCGGGCCAAGGGATGAGCAGTTCTTC | CASSQAMSGPRDEQFF
TRBJ1-3 | - | - | TRBV7-9 | TGTGCCAGCAGCTCCGGTGACAGTTCTGGAAACACCATATATTTT | CASSSGDSSGNTIYF
TRBJ2-3 | - | TRBD1 | TRBV25-1 | TGTGCCAGCAGCGATCTGGGGACAGGGGTTTTGGGAGATACGCAGTATTTT | CASSDLGTGVLGDTQYF
TRBJ2-7 | - | - | TRBV3-1 | TGTGCCAGCAGTCGCCAAGTGGGGGATATCTTCTACGAGCAGTACTTC | CASSRQVGDIFYEQYF
TRBJ1-1 | - | - | TRBV15 | TGTGCCACCAGCGCTCAGCGGGGGCAAGGGAACACTGAAGCTTTCTTT | CATSAQRGQGNTEAFF
TRBJ1-2 | - | TRBD1 | TRBV27 | TGTGCCAGCAGTTACTTACCGGACAGGGGCCTGGGAGGCTACACCTTC | CASSYLPDRGLGGYTF
TRBJ1-1 | - | - | TRBV24-1 | TGTGCCACCAGTGATCCGACAAGGAACACTGAAGCTTTCTTT | CATSDPTRNTEAFF
TRBJ2-7 | few | - | TRBV29-1 | TGCAGCGTTGGAGCTGGGGCCTACGAGCAGTACTTC | CSVGAGAYEQYF
TRBJ2-2 | - | TRBD1 | TRBV28 | TGTGCCAGCAGTTTCCTACTCGGACAGGGGGCGCGTCCCGGGGAGCTGTTTTTT | CASSFLLGQGARPGELFF
TRBJ1-5 | few | - | TRBV7-2 | TGTGCCAGCAGCAGAAAGTCGGGGGTGGGGCAGCCCCAGCATTTT | CASSRKSGVGQPQHF
TRBJ2-5 | - | - | TRBV7-2 | TGTGCCAGCAGCGCCCAGGGTCAAGAGACCCAGTACTTC | CASSAQGQETQYF
TRBJ1-1 | - | TRBD1 | TRBV6-1 | TGTGCCACCCGGACAGGGGGGAACACTGAAGCTTTCTTT | CATRTGGNTEAFF